This T cell receptor (beta chain) was identified in a study of response to subunit inactivated influenza vaccine. V lost 2 bases, J lost 5 bases, and 11 bases lay in between. The length of the CDR3 is 14 residues. Findings and caveats of the study: Only a handful of new T cells, the authors suggested, are recruited with each seasonal influenza vaccination.

TCRdb used MiXCR to reprocess the RT-PCR reads, holding one entry per CDR3 protein. The sample carries more than 700,000 distinct CDR3 sequences, 20% to 25% recorded once. Many counts were recorded for this clonotype. Its antigen is still unknown. The sample in question was PBMCs from blood, obtained around 5 days after vaccination. The chain has TRBV12-3 or TRBV12-4 and TRBJ2-3, with a tentative D call TRBD1 (7 bases). This sequence was found in a man aged 50 to 59 who received an inactivated influenza vaccine. The CDR3 here is CASSLRQGGDTQYF. The CDR3 DNA reads TGTGCCAGCAGTTTACGGCAGGGGGGAGATACGCAGTATTTT.